A selection of T cell receptor beta chains follows, all from one sample in a study of cytomegalovirus exposure and HLA in healthy donors. Clones were read by immunoSEQ multiplex PCR, and TCRdb kept only the in-frame ones, dropping some. The sample includes 90,000 to 110,000 clones, 88% of them seen just once. Sequenced material: PBMCs. Receptors were obtained from a woman aged 18-29 years in good health and CMV-seronegative. Both conserved end residues are part of each CDR3. Each record gives: D gene, V gene, clone size, J gene, CDR3 DNA, CDR3 protein. D genes are given only for firm matches. A row's size may be missing; if present it is once, few, many or a size class.

D gene: .; V gene: TRBV7-3; clone size: few; J gene: TRBJ1-5; CDR3 DNA: TGTGCCAGCAGCCCCTCTGGGGGGGAGCCCCAGCATTTT; CDR3 protein: CASSPSGGEPQHF
D gene: TRBD1; V gene: TRBV27; clone size: .; J gene: TRBJ2-2; CDR3 DNA: TGTGCCAGCAAGTTCTTACTACGGGACAGGGGCTACGGTTTCACCGGGGAGCTGTTTTTT; CDR3 protein: CASKFLLRDRGYGFTGELFF
D gene: .; V gene: TRBV12-2; clone size: .; J gene: TRBJ1-6; CDR3 DNA: TGTGCAACCCCTCACAGGGGGCTCTCCTATAATTCACCCCTCCACTTT; CDR3 protein: CATPHRGLSYNSPLHF
D gene: TRBD1; V gene: TRBV28; clone size: .; J gene: TRBJ1-2; CDR3 DNA: TGTGCCAGCAGGCCGTCCGGGACAGGGAAGGGCTACACCTTC; CDR3 protein: CASRPSGTGKGYTF
D gene: .; V gene: TRBV7-3; clone size: once; J gene: TRBJ2-7; CDR3 DNA: TGTGCCAGCAGCCCCTCCTCCTCCTACGAGCAGTACTTC; CDR3 protein: CASSPSSSYEQYF
D gene: .; V gene: TRBV9; clone size: .; J gene: TRBJ1-1; CDR3 DNA: TGTGCCAGCAGCGGGGGGGACACTGAAGCTTTCTTT; CDR3 protein: CASSGGDTEAFF
D gene: TRBD1; V gene: TRBV19; clone size: few; J gene: TRBJ1-5; CDR3 DNA: TGTGCCAGTAGTATTAGGGGGACAGGGGAACAGCCCCAGCATTTT; CDR3 protein: CASSIRGTGEQPQHF
D gene: .; V gene: TRBV5-5; clone size: .; J gene: TRBJ1-2; CDR3 DNA: TGTGCCAGCAGCTTGGTTGGGGGGAACTATGGCTACACCTTC; CDR3 protein: CASSLVGGNYGYTF
D gene: .; V gene: TRBV5-1; clone size: .; J gene: TRBJ2-2; CDR3 DNA: TGCGCCAGCAGCCGGACAGCCTCGAACACCGGGGAGCTGTTTTTT; CDR3 protein: CASSRTASNTGELFF
D gene: TRBD1; V gene: TRBV30; clone size: .; J gene: TRBJ1-2; CDR3 DNA: TGTGCCTTCTACCCGGGACAGGGGGCCCCTAACTATGGCTACACCTTC; CDR3 protein: CAFYPGQGAPNYGYTF
D gene: .; V gene: TRBV11-3; clone size: once; J gene: TRBJ2-1; CDR3 DNA: TGTGCCAGCAGCTTAATCAGTAATGAGCAGTTCTTC; CDR3 protein: CASSLISNEQFF
D gene: .; V gene: TRBV27; clone size: .; J gene: TRBJ1-2; CDR3 DNA: TGTGCCAGCAGCCTTAAAGGCGGGGGCTACACCTTC; CDR3 protein: CASSLKGGGYTF
D gene: TRBD2; V gene: TRBV4-3; clone size: .; J gene: TRBJ2-3; CDR3 DNA: TGCGCCAGCAGCCAAGATTCTTGGCTAGCGGGGGGCACAGATACGCAGTATTTT; CDR3 protein: CASSQDSWLAGGTDTQYF
D gene: .; V gene: TRBV5-6; clone size: .; J gene: TRBJ1-1; CDR3 DNA: TGTGCCAGCAGCTCAGGTACCCCTGAAGCTTTCTTT; CDR3 protein: CASSSGTPEAFF
D gene: TRBD2; V gene: TRBV7-2; clone size: few; J gene: TRBJ2-3; CDR3 DNA: TGTGCCAGCAGCTCCTCGGCGGGGGCAGATACGCAGTATTTT; CDR3 protein: CASSSSAGADTQYF
D gene: .; V gene: TRBV6-5; clone size: .; J gene: TRBJ1-4; CDR3 DNA: TGTGCCAGCAGAAGCCGAGGGGAAAAACTGTTTTTT; CDR3 protein: CASRSRGEKLFF
D gene: TRBD2; V gene: TRBV27; clone size: .; J gene: TRBJ2-7; CDR3 DNA: TGTGCCAGCCGGTTTGGACTAGCGGGAGGAACCTACGAGCAGTACTTC; CDR3 protein: CASRFGLAGGTYEQYF
D gene: .; V gene: TRBV9; clone size: .; J gene: TRBJ1-6; CDR3 DNA: TGTGCCAGCAGCCCGCAGGGGAGGGATTCCAATTCACCCCTCCACTTT; CDR3 protein: CASSPQGRDSNSPLHF
D gene: .; V gene: TRBV14; clone size: .; J gene: TRBJ2-2; CDR3 DNA: TGTGCCAGCAGCCAAAATAGCAACACCGGGGAGCTGTTTTTT; CDR3 protein: CASSQNSNTGELFF
D gene: TRBD2; V gene: TRBV5-1; clone size: .; J gene: TRBJ2-5; CDR3 DNA: TGCGCCAGCAGCTTGGTCCCTAGCGGGGGTCAAGAGACCCAGTACTTC; CDR3 protein: CASSLVPSGGQETQYF
D gene: TRBD1; V gene: TRBV5-1; clone size: .; J gene: TRBJ2-5; CDR3 DNA: TGCGCCAGCAGCTTGAACAGGGGGCGCGAAGAGACCCAGTACTTC; CDR3 protein: CASSLNRGREETQYF
D gene: TRBD2; V gene: TRBV9; clone size: few; J gene: TRBJ2-3; CDR3 DNA: TGTGCCAGCAGCGTGGGGGGACTAGCAGGGGATACGCAGTATTTT; CDR3 protein: CASSVGGLAGDTQYF
D gene: .; V gene: TRBV28; clone size: .; J gene: TRBJ2-1; CDR3 DNA: TGTGCCAGCAGCCCCCTATCGGCCAGGCAGTACAATGAGCAGTTCTTC; CDR3 protein: CASSPLSARQYNEQFF
D gene: .; V gene: TRBV15; clone size: .; J gene: TRBJ1-1; CDR3 DNA: TGTGCCACCAGCAGAGATCAGGGGTCGGTAGGCACTGAAGCTTTCTTT; CDR3 protein: CATSRDQGSVGTEAFF
D gene: TRBD1; V gene: TRBV2; clone size: .; J gene: TRBJ1-2; CDR3 DNA: TGTGCCAGCAGTGGGGGACAGGCGACCTATGGCTACACCTTC; CDR3 protein: CASSGGQATYGYTF
D gene: TRBD1; V gene: TRBV7-9; clone size: .; J gene: TRBJ2-2; CDR3 DNA: TGTGCCAGCAGCTCAGGGGGAGGGGAGCTGTTTTTT; CDR3 protein: CASSSGGGELFF
D gene: .; V gene: TRBV7-6; clone size: .; J gene: TRBJ1-3; CDR3 DNA: TGTGCCAGCAGCCCGGCAGGCCTCTCTGGAAACACCATATATTTT; CDR3 protein: CASSPAGLSGNTIYF
D gene: .; V gene: TRBV4-3; clone size: .; J gene: TRBJ2-1; CDR3 DNA: TGCGCCAGCAGCCAAGATCTGCGAGCGAGTGAGCAGTTCTTC; CDR3 protein: CASSQDLRASEQFF
D gene: TRBD1; V gene: TRBV28; clone size: .; J gene: TRBJ1-2; CDR3 DNA: TGTGCCGGACGGGACAGGGGCTATGGCTACACCTTC; CDR3 protein: CAGRDRGYGYTF
D gene: TRBD1; V gene: TRBV19; clone size: .; J gene: TRBJ1-5; CDR3 DNA: TGTGCCAGTAGCCCTCCTCCGGGACAGGGCAATCAGCCCCAGCATTTT; CDR3 protein: CASSPPPGQGNQPQHF
D gene: .; V gene: TRBV6-5; clone size: .; J gene: TRBJ1-1; CDR3 DNA: TGTGCCAGCAGTTACATCAGGGACACTGAAGCTTTCTTT; CDR3 protein: CASSYIRDTEAFF
D gene: TRBD1; V gene: TRBV5-4; clone size: once; J gene: TRBJ2-1; CDR3 DNA: TGTGCCAGCAGCTCCCAACAGGGGTCCTCCTACAATGAGCAGTTCTTC; CDR3 protein: CASSSQQGSSYNEQFF
D gene: .; V gene: TRBV6-5; clone size: .; J gene: TRBJ1-2; CDR3 DNA: TGTGCCAGCAGTCTCCTAAGCGGGGACTATGGCTACACCTTC; CDR3 protein: CASSLLSGDYGYTF
D gene: .; V gene: TRBV5-4; clone size: .; J gene: TRBJ2-1; CDR3 DNA: TGTGCCAGCAGCTTGGAGCCTAATGAGCAGTTCTTC; CDR3 protein: CASSLEPNEQFF
D gene: .; V gene: TRBV6-6; clone size: .; J gene: TRBJ2-3; CDR3 DNA: TGTGCCAGCAGTTCCTTCGGCCACCTCAGGGCAGATACGCAGTATTTT; CDR3 protein: CASSSFGHLRADTQYF
D gene: .; V gene: TRBV30; clone size: .; J gene: TRBJ1-2; CDR3 DNA: TGTGCCTGGAGGGCAGGACACCTCGAGGCCTATGGCTACACCTTC; CDR3 protein: CAWRAGHLEAYGYTF
D gene: TRBD1; V gene: TRBV18; clone size: few; J gene: TRBJ1-6; CDR3 DNA: TGTGCCAGCTCACCGACAGGGGAACGGTCACCCCTCCACTTT; CDR3 protein: CASSPTGERSPLHF
D gene: .; V gene: TRBV20-1; clone size: once; J gene: TRBJ1-1; CDR3 DNA: TGCAGTGCTAGTATGAACACTGAAGCTTTCTTT; CDR3 protein: CSASMNTEAFF
D gene: .; V gene: TRBV4-3; clone size: .; J gene: TRBJ1-1; CDR3 DNA: TGCGCCAGCAGCCAAGATTCCGAGGGTGAAGCTTTCTTT; CDR3 protein: CASSQDSEGEAFF
D gene: .; V gene: TRBV7-3; clone size: .; J gene: TRBJ1-5; CDR3 DNA: TGTGCCAGCAGCTTGGGGGCAAATCAGCCCCAGCATTTT; CDR3 protein: CASSLGANQPQHF
D gene: .; V gene: TRBV6-1; clone size: .; J gene: TRBJ1-5; CDR3 DNA: TGTGCCAGCACCGAGCGGTGGTCAGATTATCAGCCCCAGCATTTT; CDR3 protein: CASTERWSDYQPQHF
D gene: .; V gene: TRBV30; clone size: .; J gene: TRBJ1-1; CDR3 DNA: TGTGCCTCCGGAGCGGGCCTGAACACTGAAGCTTTCTTT; CDR3 protein: CASGAGLNTEAFF
D gene: .; V gene: TRBV29-1; clone size: .; J gene: TRBJ1-2; CDR3 DNA: TGCAGCGTTGATCGATTCGGTGACTACACCTTC; CDR3 protein: CSVDRFGDYTF
D gene: .; V gene: TRBV6-5; clone size: .; J gene: TRBJ2-7; CDR3 DNA: TGTGCCAGCAGTTACTCTAGGGACTCCGTCCGCTACGAGCAGTACTTC; CDR3 protein: CASSYSRDSVRYEQYF
D gene: .; V gene: TRBV30; clone size: .; J gene: TRBJ2-7; CDR3 DNA: TGTGCCTGGACCGCGGGCGGGGTCGCTAGAGGGGAGCAGTACTTC; CDR3 protein: CAWTAGGVARGEQYF
D gene: TRBD1; V gene: TRBV19; clone size: .; J gene: TRBJ1-2; CDR3 DNA: TGTGCCAGTAGTATACGAACAGGGGCCGGGGCTAACTATGGCTACACCTTC; CDR3 protein: CASSIRTGAGANYGYTF
D gene: TRBD1; V gene: TRBV18; clone size: .; J gene: TRBJ1-1; CDR3 DNA: TGTGCCAGCTCAATCAACAGGGGTGACACTGAAGCTTTCTTT; CDR3 protein: CASSINRGDTEAFF
D gene: .; V gene: TRBV29-1; clone size: .; J gene: TRBJ1-4; CDR3 DNA: TGCAGCGTTGCTGACGGGGATGAAAAACTGTTTTTT; CDR3 protein: CSVADGDEKLFF
D gene: TRBD2; V gene: TRBV2; clone size: .; J gene: TRBJ2-1; CDR3 DNA: TGTGCCAGCAGTGAGGGACTAGCGGGGGGGGCCAATGAGCAGTTCTTC; CDR3 protein: CASSEGLAGGANEQFF
D gene: TRBD1; V gene: TRBV30; clone size: once; J gene: TRBJ2-2; CDR3 DNA: TGTGCCTGGACCAGGACAGGGACCGGGGAGCTGTTTTTT; CDR3 protein: CAWTRTGTGELFF
D gene: .; V gene: TRBV6-5; clone size: .; J gene: TRBJ1-4; CDR3 DNA: TGTGCCAGCAGGTCCGGGCCCGGGGGAGGACTGTTTTTT; CDR3 protein: CASRSGPGGGLFF
D gene: .; V gene: TRBV25-1; clone size: .; J gene: TRBJ1-5; CDR3 DNA: TGTGCCAGCAGTGAATATTCGTCTTCCTACGAGCCCCAGCATTTT; CDR3 protein: CASSEYSSSYEPQHF
D gene: .; V gene: TRBV5-1; clone size: once; J gene: TRBJ2-1; CDR3 DNA: TGCGCCAGCAGCTCCGGACTGGGGGGCAATGAGCAGTTCTTC; CDR3 protein: CASSSGLGGNEQFF
D gene: .; V gene: TRBV11-3; clone size: .; J gene: TRBJ1-1; CDR3 DNA: TGTGCCAGCAGCTTAGAGGGTAGGGGGAGGGCTGAAGCTTTCTTT; CDR3 protein: CASSLEGRGRAEAFF